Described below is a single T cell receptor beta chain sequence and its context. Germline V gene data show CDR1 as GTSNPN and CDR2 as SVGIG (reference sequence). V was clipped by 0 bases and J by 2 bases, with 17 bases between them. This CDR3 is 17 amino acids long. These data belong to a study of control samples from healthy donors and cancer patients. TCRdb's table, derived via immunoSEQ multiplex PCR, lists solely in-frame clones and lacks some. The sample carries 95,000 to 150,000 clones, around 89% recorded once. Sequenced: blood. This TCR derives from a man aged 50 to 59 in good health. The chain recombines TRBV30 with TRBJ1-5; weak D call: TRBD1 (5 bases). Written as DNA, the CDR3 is TGTGCCTGGAGTGTAAGGGAGGGGTCAGGAGGCAATCAGCCCCAGCATTTT. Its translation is CAWSVREGSGGNQPQHF.